One and the same sample provided the 10 T cell receptor beta chains below, sequenced in a study of T cells in women clearing cervical HPV infection. TCRdb's copy holds only in-frame clones and misses some; the assay was immunoSEQ multiplex PCR. The sample holds 40,000 to 55,000 clones. The sample was blood buffy coat. Every receptor here comes from a woman aged 18-70 years with a cervical HPV16 infection that either progressed to CIN3+ or cleared (not recorded which).

About this clone itself: The observed sequence ends 3 residues before the CDR3 terminus, with the missing tail filled in from the germline J gene. V is TRBV20-1 and J is TRBJ2-7; the match to TRBD1 covers 7 bases. The ends lost 6 bases at V and 2 bases at J; junction bases unmatched: 4. The CDR3 consists of 12 residues. Germline CDR1 and CDR2: DFQATT and SNEGSKA (reference sequence). CDR3 sequence reads: CSAPGQPYEQYF. Partial CDR3 DNA: TGCAGTGCACCGGGACAGCCCTACGAG.

A word on this clone: The CDR3 end falls 3 residues outside the read, so it is completed with the germline J gene. The chain has TRBV20-1 and TRBJ1-4, with a tentative D call TRBD1 (6 bases). CDR1 DFQATT and CDR2 SNEGSKA come from the germline V gene (reference sequence). Trimming took off 0 bases at V and 2 bases at J, with 10 bases between the two ends. This CDR3 spans 15 amino acids. The sequenced CDR3 bases are TGCAGTGCTAGAGATCCGCAGGGGACTAATGAAAAA. Residues: CSARDPQGTNEK. The full CDR3 sequence reads CSARDPQGTNEKLFF.

The CDR3 here is CASSELGGLATEAFF. The DNA read from the CDR3 is TGTGCCAGCAGTGAACTGGGGGGGCTAGCCACTGAA. The V gene is TRBV6-1, the J gene TRBJ1-1; possibly TRBD1 for D (6 bases). Sequencing ends 3 residues short of the CDR3 end; the germline J gene provides the rest. From germline, CDR1 is MNHNS and CDR2 SASEGT. V was cut by 2 bases and J by 4 bases, with 14 bases left in between. There are 15 residues in the CDR3.

In regard to this clone: The read ends 3 residues shy of where the CDR3 ends; the end is completed using the germline J gene. The V call is TRBV9, the J call TRBJ1-2, with D possibly being TRBD1 (6 bases). The CDR3 runs 14 residues. Trimming took off 3 bases at V and 4 bases at J, with 13 bases between the two ends. Per the germline V gene, CDR1 is SGDLS and CDR2 is YYNGEE. The CDR3 loop is CASSALQGAYGYTF. Partial CDR3 DNA: TGTGCCAGCAGCGCCCTACAGGGAGCCTATGGC. Combining the CDR3 with reference TRBV9 and TRBJ1-2 gives the whole variable domain DSGVTQTPKHLITATGQRVTLRCSPRSGDLSVYWYQQSLDQGLQFLIQYYNGEERAKGNILERFSAQQFPDLHSELNLSSLELGDSALYFCASSALQGAYGYTFGSGTRLTVV.

As regards this clone: The DNA ends 3 residues before the CDR3 does, and the rest of the CDR3 is filled in from the germline J gene. This sequence joins TRBV5-1 and TRBJ1-1; 8 bases match TRBD1. V lost 0 bases, J lost 0 bases, and 10 bases stayed unmatched. CDR1 is SGHRS, CDR2 YFSETQ, per germline. This CDR3 is built from 18 residues. CDR3 sequence reads: CASSLGAGGAGMNTEAFF. The sequenced part of the CDR3 DNA is TGCGCCAGCAGCTTGGGGGCAGGGGGCGCAGGAATGAACACTGAA.

For this clone: The read ends 3 residues early relative to the CDR3; the germline J gene fills the gap. This chain joins TRBV5-4 and TRBJ2-7; TRBD2 matches at 8 bases. CDR3 length: 13 amino acids. V gave up 4 bases and J gave up 2 bases; unmatched junction bases: 2. Germline-derived CDR1 and CDR2 are SGHNT and YYREEE (reference sequence). CDR3 sequence: CASSRGGTYEQYF. The CDR3 bases that were read are TGTGCCAGCAGCCGGGGGGGGACCTACGAG.

A word on this clone: The read ends 3 residues before the CDR3 terminus; that terminus is restored from the germline J gene. J is TRBJ2-5 and V is TRBV5-1, with a tentative D call TRBD1 (6 bases). The CDR3 length is 14 residues. Germline V CDR1 and CDR2: SGHRS, YFSETQ. The ends were cut back, 0 bases at V and 3 bases at J, with 9 bases in the middle. The CDR3 bases that were read are TGCGCCAGCAGCTTGGGCGCAGGGGAAGAGACC. Its translation is CASSLGAGEET. The full-length CDR3 reads as CASSLGAGEETQYF.

For this clone: Coverage ceases 3 residues before the CDR3 finishes, and the germline J gene fills in the end. The rearrangement links TRBV7-2 to TRBJ2-7; D unclear. Trimming took off 1 base at V and 4 bases at J, with 5 bases between the two ends. CDR3 size: 12 residues. From germline, CDR1 is SGHTA and CDR2 FQGNSA. CDR3 sequence reads: CASSLVGYEQYF. The sequenced part of the CDR3 DNA is TGTGCCAGCAGCTTAGTCGGTTACGAG.

For this clone: The CDR3 is cut off 3 residues early in the read; its end comes from the germline J gene. This chain links TRBV7-9 with TRBJ1-2; D gene uncertain. Germline values: CDR1 SEHNR, CDR2 FQNEAQ (reference sequence). The length of the CDR3 is 15 residues. Trimming cost V 5 bases and J 2 bases, with 15 bases left between them. CDR3 region: CASSRESGLNYGYTF. The part of the CDR3 DNA that was read is TGTGCCAGCAGCCGAGAAAGTGGGCTGAACTATGGC.

Details on this clone: From the germline J gene comes the end of the CDR3, since the read stops 3 residues before it. The chain joins TRBV20-1 to TRBJ2-5; TRBD1 agrees at 9 bases. The V and J ends lost 3 bases and 5 bases, in that order; junction bases with no gene match: 7. CDR3 length: 14 residues. Germline V CDR1 and CDR2: DFQATT, SNEGSKA (reference sequence). CDR3 in amino acids: CSARGGQGGETQYF. The CDR3 DNA, read in part, is TGCAGTGCTAGGGGGGGACAGGGAGGCGAGACC.